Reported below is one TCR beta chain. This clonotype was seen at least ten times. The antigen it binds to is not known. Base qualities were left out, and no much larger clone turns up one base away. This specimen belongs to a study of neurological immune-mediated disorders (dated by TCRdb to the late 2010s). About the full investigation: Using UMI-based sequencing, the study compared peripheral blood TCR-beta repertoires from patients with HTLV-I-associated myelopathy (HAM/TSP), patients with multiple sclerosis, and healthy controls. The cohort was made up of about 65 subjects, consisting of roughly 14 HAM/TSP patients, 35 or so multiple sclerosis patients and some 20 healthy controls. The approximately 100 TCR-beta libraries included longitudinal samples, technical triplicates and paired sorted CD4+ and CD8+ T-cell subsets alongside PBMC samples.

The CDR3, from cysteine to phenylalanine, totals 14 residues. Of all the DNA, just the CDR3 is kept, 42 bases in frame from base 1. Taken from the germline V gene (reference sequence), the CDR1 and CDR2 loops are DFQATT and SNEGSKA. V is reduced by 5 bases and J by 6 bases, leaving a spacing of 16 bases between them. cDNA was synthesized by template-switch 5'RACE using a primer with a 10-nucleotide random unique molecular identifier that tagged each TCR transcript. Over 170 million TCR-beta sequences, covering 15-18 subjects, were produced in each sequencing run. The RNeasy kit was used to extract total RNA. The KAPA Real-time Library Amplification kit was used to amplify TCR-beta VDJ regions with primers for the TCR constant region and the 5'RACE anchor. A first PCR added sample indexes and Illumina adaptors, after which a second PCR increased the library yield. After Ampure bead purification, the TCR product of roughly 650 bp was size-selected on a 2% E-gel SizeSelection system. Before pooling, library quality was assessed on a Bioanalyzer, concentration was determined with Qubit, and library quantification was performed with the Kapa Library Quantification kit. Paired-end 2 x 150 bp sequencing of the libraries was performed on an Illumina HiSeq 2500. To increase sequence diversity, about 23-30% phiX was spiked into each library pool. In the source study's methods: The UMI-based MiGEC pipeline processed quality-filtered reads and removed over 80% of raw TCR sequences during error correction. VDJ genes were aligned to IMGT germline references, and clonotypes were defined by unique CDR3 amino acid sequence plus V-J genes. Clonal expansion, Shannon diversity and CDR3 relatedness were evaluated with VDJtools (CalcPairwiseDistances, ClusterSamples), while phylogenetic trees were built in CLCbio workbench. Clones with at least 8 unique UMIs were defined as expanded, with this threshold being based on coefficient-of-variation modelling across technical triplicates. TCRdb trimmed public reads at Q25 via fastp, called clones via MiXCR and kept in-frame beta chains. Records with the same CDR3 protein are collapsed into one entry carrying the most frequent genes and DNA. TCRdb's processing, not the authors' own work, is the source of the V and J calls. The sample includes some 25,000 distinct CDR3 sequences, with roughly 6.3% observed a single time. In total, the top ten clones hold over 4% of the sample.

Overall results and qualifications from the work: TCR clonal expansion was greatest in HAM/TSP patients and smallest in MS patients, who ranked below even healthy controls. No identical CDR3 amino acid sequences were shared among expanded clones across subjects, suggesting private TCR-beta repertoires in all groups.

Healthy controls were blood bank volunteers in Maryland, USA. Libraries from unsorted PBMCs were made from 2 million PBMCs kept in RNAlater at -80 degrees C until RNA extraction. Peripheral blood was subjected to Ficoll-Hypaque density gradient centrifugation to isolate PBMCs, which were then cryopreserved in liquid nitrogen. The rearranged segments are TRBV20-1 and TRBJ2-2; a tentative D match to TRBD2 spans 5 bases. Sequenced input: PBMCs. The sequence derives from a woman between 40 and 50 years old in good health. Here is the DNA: TGCAGTGCTTCCTCCTCGGGGTGGCCCGGGGAGCTGTTTTTT. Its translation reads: CSASSSGWPGELFF.